This entry lists 24 T cell receptor beta chains sequenced from one sample in a study of CD8 T cells in ankylosing spondylitis. TCRdb processed the 5' RACE reads anew with MiXCR; each CDR3 protein has one entry. The sample holds about 44,000 distinct CDR3 sequences; 8% to 13% are singletons and the top ten take 1.2% to 1.5%. Sequenced: blood, either unsorted or a sorted T cell fraction (not recorded which). The receptors derive from a male donor with ankylosing spondylitis or in good health (not recorded which).

This chain joins TRBV7-2 and TRBJ2-7; either TRBD1 or TRBD2 may fit D (5 bases each). Trimming removed 5 bases at V and 2 bases at J, with 19 bases between. Germline V CDR1 and CDR2: SGHTA, FQGNSA. This CDR3 is 16 amino acids long. The chain's CDR3 is CASSPKTGPTTYEQYF. In DNA, the CDR3 is TGTGCCAGCAGCCCCAAAACGGGACCAACCACCTACGAGCAGTACTTC.

This clonotype was observed many times. The CDR3 region is CASSLGYTGEKLFF. In nucleotides, the CDR3 is TGCGCCAGCAGCTTGGGATATACGGGGGAAAAACTGTTTTTT. The gene calls are TRBV5-1 and TRBJ1-4; D is unresolved. Germline V gene sequence: CDR1 SGHRS, CDR2 YFSETQ. This CDR3 has 14 amino acids. V shed 0 bases and J shed 8 bases, with 11 bases lying between them.

This clonotype was observed at least ten times. The chain uses TRBV5-1 and TRBJ2-3; no firm D call. There are 15 residues in the CDR3. Germline lookup yields CDR1 SGHRS and CDR2 YFSETQ. Trimming stripped 1 base from V and 0 bases from J, with 9 bases between. CDR3 in DNA: TGCGCCAGCAGCTTGATGTCTTTTAGCACAGATACGCAGTATTTT. Amino acids: CASSLMSFSTDTQYF.

This clonotype was found many times. The rearrangement joins TRBV5-1 to TRBJ2-2; 8 nucleotides align to TRBD1. V shed 1 base, J shed 6 bases, and the junction held 11 bases outside the gene matches. This CDR3 has 17 amino acids. From germline, CDR1 is SGHRS and CDR2 YFSETQ. CDR3 amino acids: CASSLSTGGPQSGELFF. CDR3 nucleotide sequence: TGCGCCAGCAGCTTGTCCACAGGGGGGCCCCAATCCGGGGAGCTGTTTTTT.

The sample holds many counts of this clonotype. The rearrangement links TRBV6-5 to TRBJ2-7, with D possibly TRBD1 on 6 matching bases. The germline V gene encodes CDR1 MNHEY and CDR2 SVGAGI. Trimming took off 0 bases at V and 3 bases at J, with 24 bases between the two ends. The CDR3 contains 19 residues. DNA of the CDR3: TGTGCCAGCAGTTACTCTCATCTGGAGACAGGCCCTACGGGCTACGAGCAGTACTTC. Translating it yields CASSYSHLETGPTGYEQYF.

This clonotype was observed many times. V gene TRBV19 combines with J gene TRBJ1-4, with no clear D. V was pared by 6 bases and J by 0 bases, with 11 bases between. The CDR3 sequence is 15 residues long. Germline CDR1 LNHDA, CDR2 SQIVND (reference sequence). CDR3 bases: TGTGCCAGTAGCGACCCCATTGCAACTAATGAAAAACTGTTTTTT. It translates to CASSDPIATNEKLFF.

This clonotype was detected many times. The chain carries TRBV10-3 and TRBJ2-5, with D possibly TRBD1 on 6 matching bases. Trimming left V 6 bases short and J 5 bases short, with 16 bases between. The CDR3 extends over 14 amino acids. The germline CDR1 and CDR2 sequences are ENHRY and SYGVKD. DNA of the CDR3: TGTGCCATCAGAGGGGGTAGTCAAAGGGAGACCCAGTACTTC. Translating it yields CAIRGGSQRETQYF.

This clonotype appeared many times. The chain employs TRBV10-3 and TRBJ2-5; D not resolved. Germline values: CDR1 ENHRY, CDR2 SYGVKD. Trimming took 4 bases from V and 5 from J, leaving 17 bases between them. CDR3 length equals 15 residues. The CDR3 loop reads CAISAPGVSGETQYF. DNA of the CDR3: TGTGCCATCAGTGCACCTGGGGTTTCGGGCGAGACCCAGTACTTC.

This clonotype has a count of ten or more. The CDR3 bases are TGTGCCAGCAGTTTGGATCCGGGACAGGGAGCAGAAAAACTGTTTTTT. Amino acids: CASSLDPGQGAEKLFF. The chain uses TRBV28 and TRBJ1-4; 9 bases are shared with TRBD1. Germline V lookup: CDR1 MDHEN, CDR2 SYDVKM. The CDR3 covers 16 residues. V shed 3 bases, J shed 8 bases, and the junction held 10 bases outside the gene matches.

This clonotype showed up just a few times. The V call is TRBV29-1, the J call TRBJ1-1; TRBD1 matches at 8 bases. In germline, CDR1 is SQVTM, CDR2 ANQGSEA. The CDR3 runs to 16 residues. V lost 7 bases and J lost 5; bases outside the gene matches: 18. CDR3 DNA: TGCAGCGCCACAGGACAGGGAGGTGTGAGAGGTACTGAAGCTTTCTTT. Its protein product is CSATGQGGVRGTEAFF.

This clonotype has only a few counts. The CDR3 nucleotides are TGTGCCAGCTCACCCAGGGGGAAGTACAATGAGCAGTTCTTC. Translated: CASSPRGKYNEQFF. The V call is TRBV18, the J call TRBJ2-1, with TRBD1 identical over 7 bases. CDR3 size: 14 residues. Germline V gene sequence: CDR1 KGHSH, CDR2 LQKENI. Trimming at V came to 3 bases and at J to 4 bases, leaving 3 bases not matched to a gene. Together with reference TRBV18 and TRBJ2-1, the CDR3 gives the full variable domain: NAGVMQNPRHLVRRRGQEARLRCSPMKGHSHVYWYRQLPEEGLKFMVYLQKENIIDESGMPKERFSAEFPKEGPSILRIQQVVRGDSAAYFCASSPRGKYNEQFFGPGTRLTVL.

This clonotype turned up a few times. The chain carries TRBV6-2 or TRBV6-3 and TRBJ1-2; 8 positions agree with TRBD1. In germline, CDR1 is MNHEY, CDR2 SVGEGT. Trimming at V came to 7 bases and at J to 4 bases, leaving 11 bases not matched to a gene. The CDR3 extends over 15 amino acids. CDR3 amino acids: CASKSGQVIGYGYTF. The CDR3 coding sequence is TGTGCCAGCAAATCGGGACAGGTCATCGGCTATGGCTACACCTTC.

This clonotype was observed many times. This chain connects TRBV29-1 to TRBJ2-1; 10 bases are shared with TRBD2. The germline V gene encodes CDR1 SQVTM and CDR2 ANQGSEA. The J segment lost 4 bases and the V segment lost 3 bases, leaving 6 bases of the junction unmatched. This CDR3 contains 15 residues. This chain's CDR3 is CSVEASGGQYNEQFF. In DNA form, the CDR3 reads TGCAGCGTTGAGGCTAGCGGGGGCCAATACAATGAGCAGTTCTTC.

The V gene is TRBV6-6, the J gene TRBJ2-7, with TRBD2 as a possible D gene (5 bases). CDR1 and CDR2 (germline): MNHNY, SVGAGI (reference sequence). The CDR3 covers 13 residues. The V and J ends lost 0 bases and 5 bases respectively, with 8 bases between them. CDR3 in amino acids: CASSYSYGDEQYF. The CDR3 DNA sequence: TGTGCCAGCAGTTACTCTTACGGGGACGAGCAGTACTTC.

This clonotype has at least ten counts. This chain uses TRBV5-1 with TRBJ2-1; D ambiguous. CDR3 length equals 16 residues. CDR1 is SGHRS, CDR2 YFSETQ, per germline. The V gene lost 3 bases and the J gene lost 8 bases, with 21 bases spanning the gap. The CDR3 spells CASSSGGSTAVDEQFF. The CDR3 region has the DNA TGCGCCAGCAGCTCGGGCGGCAGCACTGCTGTGGATGAGCAGTTCTTC.

This clonotype was detected a few times. The chain joins TRBV7-2 to TRBJ2-1; 10 nucleotides agree with TRBD2. After removal of 5 bases from V and 6 bases from J, the junction contained 4 bases not matched to a gene. The length of the CDR3 is 14 residues. Germline V lookup: CDR1 SGHTA, CDR2 FQGNSA. CDR3 residues: CASSTSGGANEQFF. CDR3 sequence (DNA): TGTGCCAGCAGCACAAGCGGGGGGGCCAATGAGCAGTTCTTC.

This clonotype was observed a few times. CDR3 nucleotides: TGTGCCAGCAGCCCCCGGGACGGTTGGCGCAATGAGCAGTTCTTC. This sequence encodes CASSPRDGWRNEQFF. The gene calls are TRBV12-3 or TRBV12-4 and TRBJ2-1, with D tentatively TRBD1 or TRBD2 (5 bases each). The V end lost 6 bases, the J end lost 6 bases, and 18 bases lay between the germline ends. The CDR3 contains 15 residues.

This clonotype was observed many times. The rearrangement joins TRBV2 to TRBJ2-1; 7 bases fit TRBD1. Germline trimming cut 5 bases from V and 0 bases from J; bases unmatched to any gene: 1. Germline V gene sequence: CDR1 SNHLY, CDR2 FYNNEI. The CDR3 is made up of 14 amino acids. The CDR3 DNA is TGTGCCAGCAGTTACAGGGGCTCCTACAATGAGCAGTTCTTC. Amino acids: CASSYRGSYNEQFF. Full variable domain (remainder filled in from reference TRBV2 and TRBJ2-1): EPEVTQTPSHQVTQMGQEVILRCVPISNHLYFYWYRQILGQKVEFLVSFYNNEISEKSEIFDDQFSVERPDGSNFTLKIRSTKLEDSAMYFCASSYRGSYNEQFFGPGTRLTVL.

Many counts were recorded for this clonotype. The chain is built from TRBV10-3 and TRBJ1-5; 8 positions match TRBD1. The germline CDR1 and CDR2 sequences are ENHRY and SYGVKD. The CDR3 runs 16 residues. V lost 4 bases to trimming and J lost 6 bases; unmatched junction nucleotides: 11. CDR3 in DNA: TGTGCCATCAGTGGGACAGGGAACGGAGTGGGTCAGCCCCAGCATTTT. It yields the protein CAISGTGNGVGQPQHF.

This clonotype was seen many times. The CDR3 is CASSENGDTEAFF. The CDR3 DNA reads TGTGCCAGCAGTGAAAACGGGGACACTGAAGCTTTCTTT. This sequence joins TRBV2 and TRBJ1-1; D remains ambiguous. V lost 2 bases and J 3 bases, leaving 7 bases between the germline ends. Germline assignment: CDR1 SNHLY and CDR2 FYNNEI. CDR3 length: 13 amino acids.

This clonotype showed up many times. The chain joins TRBV11-2 to TRBJ2-5; D is possibly TRBD1 (5 bases). The V and J ends lost 5 bases and 4 bases respectively, with 14 bases between them. The V gene's germline CDR1 is SGHAT and CDR2 FQNNGV. This CDR3 comprises 14 residues. Here the CDR3 DNA reads TGTGCCAGCAGCCCCATGACAGTTAGAGAGACCCAGTACTTC. It translates to CASSPMTVRETQYF.

In its sample, this clonotype was seen many times. The chain is built from TRBV20-1 and TRBJ2-7, with 8 bases lining up with TRBD2. This CDR3 has 14 amino acids. Germline V gene sequence: CDR1 DFQATT, CDR2 SNEGSKA (reference sequence). V was clipped by 7 bases and J by 5 bases; unmatched bases: 13. The DNA for the CDR3 is TGCAGTGGGAAAGAGTGGGTTAGCGGGGACGAGCAGTACTTC. Amino acids: CSGKEWVSGDEQYF.

This clonotype was counted many times. The chain couples TRBV12-5 to TRBJ2-5, with no clear D. This CDR3 is built from 10 residues. Germline lookup yields CDR1 LGHNT and CDR2 FRNRAP. Trimming stripped 1 base from V and 7 bases from J, with 1 base between. CDR3 residues: CASGLGTQYF. DNA of the CDR3: TGTGCTAGTGGTTTGGGGACCCAGTACTTC.

This clonotype was picked up many times. The chain has TRBV10-3 and TRBJ2-5; the match to TRBD1 covers 7 bases. This CDR3 region has 12 residues. With V trimmed by 5 bases and J by 6 bases, 3 bases remained unmatched. Germline values: CDR1 ENHRY, CDR2 SYGVKD. The CDR3 nucleotides are TGTGCCATCAGTAAGACAGGGCAGACCCAGTACTTC. Its translation: CAISKTGQTQYF.